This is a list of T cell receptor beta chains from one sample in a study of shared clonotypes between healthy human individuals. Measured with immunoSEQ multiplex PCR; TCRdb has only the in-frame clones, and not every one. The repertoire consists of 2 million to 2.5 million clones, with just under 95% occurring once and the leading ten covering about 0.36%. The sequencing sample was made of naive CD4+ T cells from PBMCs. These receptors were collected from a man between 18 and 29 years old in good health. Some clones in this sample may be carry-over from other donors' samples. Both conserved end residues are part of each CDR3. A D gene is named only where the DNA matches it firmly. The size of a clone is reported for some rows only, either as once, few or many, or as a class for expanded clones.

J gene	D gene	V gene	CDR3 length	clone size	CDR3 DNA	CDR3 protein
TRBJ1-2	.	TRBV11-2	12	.	TGTGCCAGCAGCGGAAACAGCTATGGCTACACCTTC	CASSGNSYGYTF
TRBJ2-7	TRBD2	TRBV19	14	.	TGTGCCAGTAGTCCTAGCGGGGGGAACTACGAGCAGTACTTC	CASSPSGGNYEQYF
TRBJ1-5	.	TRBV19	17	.	TGTGCCAGTAGTAAAGACCCTCTGGGGGTGACGGATCAGCCCCAGCATTTT	CASSKDPLGVTDQPQHF
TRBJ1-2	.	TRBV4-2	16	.	TGTGCCAGCAGCCAAGATACGGGGACCAGCAGCTATGGCTACACCTTC	CASSQDTGTSSYGYTF
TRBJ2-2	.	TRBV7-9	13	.	TGTGCCAGCAGCTCCGCGAACACCGGGGAGCTGTTTTTT	CASSSANTGELFF
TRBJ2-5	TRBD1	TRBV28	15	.	TGTGCCAGCAGTCAACTACAGGGGCCCCAAGAGACCCAGTACTTC	CASSQLQGPQETQYF
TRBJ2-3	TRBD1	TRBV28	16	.	TGTGCCAGCAATCCCCCGGACAGGGGGATAGTGGATACGCAGTATTTT	CASNPPDRGIVDTQYF
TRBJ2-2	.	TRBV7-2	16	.	TGTGCCAGCAGCCGCCAAGCAGCCGTGAACACCGGGGAGCTGTTTTTT	CASSRQAAVNTGELFF
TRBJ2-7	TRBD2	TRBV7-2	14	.	TGTGCCAGCAGCTTAGGGACTAGCGGGTCCGAGCAGTACTTC	CASSLGTSGSEQYF
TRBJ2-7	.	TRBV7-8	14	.	TGTGCCAGCAGCCCCGGAAGGAGCGGCGACGAGCAGTACTTC	CASSPGRSGDEQYF
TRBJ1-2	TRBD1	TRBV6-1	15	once	TGTGCCAGCAGTGAAGCAGGGACAGCTAACTATGGCTACACCTTC	CASSEAGTANYGYTF
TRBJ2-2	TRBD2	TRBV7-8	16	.	TGTGCCAGCAGCCAAGATAGCGGGGCTAACACCGGGGAGCTGTTTTTT	CASSQDSGANTGELFF
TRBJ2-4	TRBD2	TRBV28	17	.	TGTGCCAGCACCGAAGGGGGGGCTAGCGGGAGGTTGTACATTCAGTACTTC	CASTEGGASGRLYIQYF
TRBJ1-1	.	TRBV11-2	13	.	TGTGCCAGCAGCCTCCGACCGAACACTGAAGCTTTCTTT	CASSLRPNTEAFF
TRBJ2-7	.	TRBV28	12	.	TGTGCCAGCAGTTTGCCCATCTACGAGCAGTACTTC	CASSLPIYEQYF
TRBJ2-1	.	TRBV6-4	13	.	TGTGCCAGCAGTGACGGGCAGAACAATGAGCAGTTCTTC	CASSDGQNNEQFF
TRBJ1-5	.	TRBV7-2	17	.	TGTGCCAGCAGCCACCCGGGGGAGCTGGGGAGAGCAAGGCCCCAGCATTTT	CASSHPGELGRARPQHF
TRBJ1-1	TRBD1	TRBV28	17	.	TGTGCCAGCACCTTGCTCGGGACAGGGAAGAGGAACACTGAAGCTTTCTTT	CASTLLGTGKRNTEAFF
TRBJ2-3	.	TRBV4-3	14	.	TGCGCCGCGGCCGGGGCAACTAGCACAGATACGCAGTATTTT	CAAAGATSTDTQYF
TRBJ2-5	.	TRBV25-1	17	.	TGTGCCAGCAGTGAATATAGTTACGGGGGACAGCAAGAGACCCAGTACTTC	CASSEYSYGGQQETQYF
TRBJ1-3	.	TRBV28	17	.	TGTGCCAGCAGCCCCCCCCGGCAGGGTACGTCTGGAAACACCATATATTTT	CASSPPRQGTSGNTIYF
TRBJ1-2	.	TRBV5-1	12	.	TGCGCCAGCAGCTTACGCGGGGATGGCTACACCTTC	CASSLRGDGYTF
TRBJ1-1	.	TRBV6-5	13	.	TGTGCCAGCAGTTATAGGACAGACACTGAAGCTTTCTTT	CASSYRTDTEAFF
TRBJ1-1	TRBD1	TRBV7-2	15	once	TGTGCCAGCAGCCTCATGACAGGGATGAACACTGAAGCTTTCTTT	CASSLMTGMNTEAFF
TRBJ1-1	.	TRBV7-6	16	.	TGTGCCAGCAGCCCCCCTGTGGGCAGGGCCGTGCATGAAGCTTTCTTT	CASSPPVGRAVHEAFF
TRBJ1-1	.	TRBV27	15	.	TGTGCCAGCAGTTTATGGGGCCAGGTAGATACTGAAGCTTTCTTT	CASSLWGQVDTEAFF
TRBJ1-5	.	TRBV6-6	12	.	TGTGCCAGCAGCCGAGAGGCTCAGCCCCAGCATTTT	CASSREAQPQHF
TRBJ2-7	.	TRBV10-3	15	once	TGTGCCATCAGTGAGTCTACAGATACTCAGGGCGAGCAGTACTTC	CAISESTDTQGEQYF
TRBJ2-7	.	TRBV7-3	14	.	TGTGCCAGCAGCCTCTGGGCGGGACCCTACGAGCAGTACTTC	CASSLWAGPYEQYF
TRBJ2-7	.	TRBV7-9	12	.	TGTGCCAGCAGCTTTGGGGACTACGAGCAGTACTTC	CASSFGDYEQYF
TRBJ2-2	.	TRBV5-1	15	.	TGCGCCAGCAGCTTGTCCGGGGTGGGACCCGGGGAGCTGTTTTTT	CASSLSGVGPGELFF
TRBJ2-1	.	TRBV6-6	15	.	TGTGCCAGCAGTTACGGGGACCTAAACTACAATGAGCAGTTCTTC	CASSYGDLNYNEQFF
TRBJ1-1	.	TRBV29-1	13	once	TGCAGCGTTGCCTATAGGGGTCCCCCTGAAGCTTTCTTT	CSVAYRGPPEAFF
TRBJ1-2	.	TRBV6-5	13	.	TGTGCCAGCTCGACGGTGGAGGACTATGGCTACACCTTC	CASSTVEDYGYTF
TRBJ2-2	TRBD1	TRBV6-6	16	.	TGTGCCAGCAGTATACTACAGGGGGCGGGCACCGGGGAGCTGTTTTTT	CASSILQGAGTGELFF